The 5 T cell receptor beta chains below were found in one sample sequenced in a study of PD-1 blockade in classical Hodgkin lymphoma. All patients experienced relapse after autologous stem cell transplantation, and brentuximab vedotin exposure was variable. TCRdb keeps only in-frame clones here, not all; method: immunoSEQ multiplex PCR. The data show 20,000 to 25,000 clones, about two thirds seen once. Sequencing used peripheral blood mononuclear cells (PBMCs), obtained at baseline. These receptor sequences come from a human donor with classical Hodgkin lymphoma.

The chain carries TRBV18 and TRBJ1-4; TRBD1 aligns across 9 bases. The CDR3 is 16 residues long. Losses at the gene ends were 4 bases for V and 8 bases for J; bases not matched to a gene: 11. The germline CDR1 and CDR2 sequences are KGHSH and LQKENI. Here the CDR3 reads CASSLASGTGQEKLFF. For the CDR3, the DNA is TGTGCCAGCTCACTAGCCTCCGGGACAGGGCAAGAAAAACTGTTTTTT.

This sequence joins TRBV11-2 and TRBJ2-3, with TRBD2 as a possible D gene (5 bases). CDR1 and CDR2 (germline): SGHAT, FQNNGV. V was pared by 5 bases and J by 6 bases, with 12 bases between. The CDR3 loop spans 13 amino acids. In DNA, the CDR3 is TGTGCCAGCAGCGGAAGCGGTGCCGATACGCAGTATTTT. The encoded protein is CASSGSGADTQYF.

This sequence joins TRBV28 and TRBJ2-1; 7 nucleotides agree with TRBD2. This CDR3 comprises 16 residues. Germline trimming cut 4 bases from V and 3 bases from J; bases unmatched to any gene: 9. The V gene's germline CDR1 is MDHEN and CDR2 SYDVKM. The CDR3 DNA reads as TGTGCCAGCAGTTACCCTCGACTAGCAGTCTACAATGAGCAGTTCTTC. Encoded protein: CASSYPRLAVYNEQFF.

The V gene is TRBV10-2, the J gene TRBJ2-1, with 9 bases matching TRBD1. The CDR3 spans 15 residues. Germline-derived CDR1 and CDR2 are WSHSY and SAAADI. After removal of 4 bases from V and 5 bases from J, the junction contained 6 bases not matched to a gene. In nucleotides, the CDR3 is TGCGCCAGCAGTGGCCCGGGACAGGGTAACAATGAGCAGTTCTTC. It yields the protein CASSGPGQGNNEQFF.

Of note for this clone: One end of the junction does not line up with germline, which may come from a read error. The CDR3, as DNA: TGTGCCAGCAGTGACTCAGGGGACGGGGCCAACGTCCTGACTTTC. This codes for CASSDSGDGANVLTF. The chain couples TRBV6-6 to TRBJ2-6, with D possibly matching TRBD1 (6 bases). Germline V CDR1 and CDR2: MNHNY, SVGAGI (reference sequence). This CDR3 has 15 amino acids.